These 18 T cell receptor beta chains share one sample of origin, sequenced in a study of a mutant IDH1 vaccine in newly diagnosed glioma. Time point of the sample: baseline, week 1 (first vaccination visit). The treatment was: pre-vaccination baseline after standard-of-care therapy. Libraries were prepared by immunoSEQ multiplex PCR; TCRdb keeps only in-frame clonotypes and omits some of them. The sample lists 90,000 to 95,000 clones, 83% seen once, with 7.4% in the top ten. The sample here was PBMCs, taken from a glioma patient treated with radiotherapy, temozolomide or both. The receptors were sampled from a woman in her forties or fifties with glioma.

The CDR3 coding sequence is TGCGCCAGCAGCTCCCGACAGGGAAGCTCCTACGAGCAGTACTTC. Protein: CASSSRQGSSYEQYF. This sequence joins TRBV5-1 and TRBJ2-7; the match to TRBD1 covers 7 bases. V shed 3 bases, J shed 0 bases, and the junction held 6 bases outside the gene matches. From germline, CDR1 is SGHRS and CDR2 YFSETQ. The CDR3 spans 15 residues.

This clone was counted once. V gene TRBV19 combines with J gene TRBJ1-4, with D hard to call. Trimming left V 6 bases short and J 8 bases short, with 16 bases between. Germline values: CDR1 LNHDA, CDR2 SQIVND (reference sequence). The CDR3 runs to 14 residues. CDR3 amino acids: CASSPGPNGEKLFF. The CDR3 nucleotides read TGTGCCAGTAGCCCCGGCCCAAACGGAGAAAAACTGTTTTTT.

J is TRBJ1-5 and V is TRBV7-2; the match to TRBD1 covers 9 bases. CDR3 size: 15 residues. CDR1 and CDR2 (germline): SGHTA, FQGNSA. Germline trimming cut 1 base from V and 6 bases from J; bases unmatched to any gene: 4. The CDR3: CASSLVTGGLQPQHF. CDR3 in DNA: TGTGCCAGCAGCTTAGTCACAGGGGGCCTTCAGCCCCAGCATTTT.

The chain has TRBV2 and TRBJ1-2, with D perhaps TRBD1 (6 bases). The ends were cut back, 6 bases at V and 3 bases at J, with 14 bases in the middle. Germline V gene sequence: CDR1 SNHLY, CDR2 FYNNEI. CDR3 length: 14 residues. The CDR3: CASRGTPGDYGYTF. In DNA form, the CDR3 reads TGTGCCAGCAGAGGGACACCAGGGGACTATGGCTACACCTTC.

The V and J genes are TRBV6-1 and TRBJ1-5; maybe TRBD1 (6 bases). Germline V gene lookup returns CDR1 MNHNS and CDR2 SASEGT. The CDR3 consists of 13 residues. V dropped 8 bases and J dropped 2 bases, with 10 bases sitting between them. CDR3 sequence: CASLSGGNQPQHF. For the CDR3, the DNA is TGTGCCAGCCTCTCAGGGGGCAATCAGCCCCAGCATTTT.

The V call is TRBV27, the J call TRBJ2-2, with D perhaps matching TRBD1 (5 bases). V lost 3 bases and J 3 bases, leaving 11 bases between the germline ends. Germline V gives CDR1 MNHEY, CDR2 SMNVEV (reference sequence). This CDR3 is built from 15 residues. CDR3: CASSLWQGDTGELFF. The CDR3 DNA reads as TGTGCCAGCAGTTTGTGGCAGGGTGACACCGGGGAGCTGTTTTTT.

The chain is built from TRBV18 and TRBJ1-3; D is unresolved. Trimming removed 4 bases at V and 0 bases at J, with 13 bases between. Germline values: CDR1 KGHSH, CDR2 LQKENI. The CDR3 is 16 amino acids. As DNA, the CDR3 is TGTGCCAGCTCACTACTGACTGGTAGCTCTGGAAACACCATATATTTT. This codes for CASSLLTGSSGNTIYF.

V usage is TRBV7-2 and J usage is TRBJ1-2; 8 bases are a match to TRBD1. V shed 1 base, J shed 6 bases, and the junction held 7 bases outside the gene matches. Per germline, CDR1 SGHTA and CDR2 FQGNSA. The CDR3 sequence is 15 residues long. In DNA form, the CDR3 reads TGTGCCAGCAGCTTAGGGAACAGGGGGGTTGATGGCTACACCTTC. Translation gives CASSLGNRGVDGYTF.

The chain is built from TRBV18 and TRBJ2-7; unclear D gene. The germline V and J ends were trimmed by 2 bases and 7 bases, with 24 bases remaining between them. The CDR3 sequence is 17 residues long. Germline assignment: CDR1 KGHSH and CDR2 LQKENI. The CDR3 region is CASSPSIELAAIGEQYF. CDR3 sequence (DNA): TGTGCCAGCTCACCATCTATTGAACTCGCAGCAATAGGGGAGCAGTACTTC.

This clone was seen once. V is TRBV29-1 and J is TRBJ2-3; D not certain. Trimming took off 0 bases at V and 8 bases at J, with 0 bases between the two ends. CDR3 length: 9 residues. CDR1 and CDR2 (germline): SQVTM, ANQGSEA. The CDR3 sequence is CSVEDTQYF. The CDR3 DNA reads TGCAGCGTTGAAGATACGCAGTATTTT.

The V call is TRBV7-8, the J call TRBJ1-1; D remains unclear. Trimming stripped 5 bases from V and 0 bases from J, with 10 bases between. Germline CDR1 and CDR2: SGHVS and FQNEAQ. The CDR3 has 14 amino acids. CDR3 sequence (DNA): TGTGCCAGCAGCCAGCAGCATATGAACACTGAAGCTTTCTTT. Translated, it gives CASSQQHMNTEAFF.

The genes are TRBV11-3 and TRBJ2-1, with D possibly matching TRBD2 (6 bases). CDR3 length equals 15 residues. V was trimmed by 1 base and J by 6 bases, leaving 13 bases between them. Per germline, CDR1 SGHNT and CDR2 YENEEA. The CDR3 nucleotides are TGTGCCAGCAGCTTAGGCGCCGGAGGGGTCAATGAGCAGTTCTTC. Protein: CASSLGAGGVNEQFF.

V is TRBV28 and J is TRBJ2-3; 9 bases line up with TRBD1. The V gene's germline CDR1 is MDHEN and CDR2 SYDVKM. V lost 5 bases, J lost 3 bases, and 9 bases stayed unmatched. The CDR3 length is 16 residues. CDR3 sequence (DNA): TGTGCCAGCAGTCCCACCGGGACAGGGATAACAGATACGCAGTATTTT. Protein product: CASSPTGTGITDTQYF.

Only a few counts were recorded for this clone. The CDR3 sequence is CASSLDGAYNQPQHF. CDR3 in DNA: TGTGCCAGCAGCTTAGACGGGGCCTACAATCAGCCCCAGCATTTT. The J gene is TRBJ1-5, the V gene TRBV7-9; TRBD1 might be the D (5 bases). The germline V and J ends were trimmed by 1 base and 3 bases, with 10 bases remaining between them. The CDR3 runs 15 residues. Germline CDR1 reads SEHNR; CDR2 reads FQNEAQ (reference sequence). Drawing the rest from reference TRBV7-9 and TRBJ1-5, the complete variable domain is DTGVSQNPRHKITKRGQNVTFRCDPISEHNRLYWYRQTLGQGPEFLTYFQNEAQLEKSRLLSDRFSAERPKGSFSTLEIQRTEQGDSAMYLCASSLDGAYNQPQHFGDGTRLSIL.

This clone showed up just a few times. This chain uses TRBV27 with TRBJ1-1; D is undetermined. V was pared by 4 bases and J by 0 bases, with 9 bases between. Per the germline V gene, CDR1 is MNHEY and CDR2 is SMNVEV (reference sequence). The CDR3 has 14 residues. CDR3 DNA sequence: TGTGCCAGCAGTTCCATGGCAATGAACACTGAAGCTTTCTTT. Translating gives CASSSMAMNTEAFF.

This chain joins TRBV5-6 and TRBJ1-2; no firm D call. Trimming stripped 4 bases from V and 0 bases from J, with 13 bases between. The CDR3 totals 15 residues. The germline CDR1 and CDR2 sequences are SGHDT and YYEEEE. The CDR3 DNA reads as TGTGCCAGCAGCGAACAGCGATTAGCTAACTATGGCTACACCTTC. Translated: CASSEQRLANYGYTF.

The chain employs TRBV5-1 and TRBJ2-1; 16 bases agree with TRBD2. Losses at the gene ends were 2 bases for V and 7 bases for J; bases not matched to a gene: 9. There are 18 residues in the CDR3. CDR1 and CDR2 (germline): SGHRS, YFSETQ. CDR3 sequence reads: CASSLPGTSGGAVNEQFF. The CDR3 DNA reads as TGCGCCAGCAGCTTACCCGGGACTAGCGGGGGGGCCGTTAATGAGCAGTTCTTC.

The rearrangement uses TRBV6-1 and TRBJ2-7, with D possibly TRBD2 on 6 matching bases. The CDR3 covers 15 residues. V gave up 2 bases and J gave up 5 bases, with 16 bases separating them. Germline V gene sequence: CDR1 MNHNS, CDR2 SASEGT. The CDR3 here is CASSERRGEYHEQYF. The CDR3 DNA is TGTGCCAGCAGTGAAAGGCGGGGCGAGTACCACGAGCAGTACTTC.